This is a list of T cell receptor beta chains from one sample in a study of T cell clonotyping in hematopoietic cell transplantation. The method was immunoSEQ multiplex PCR; TCRdb's version includes in-frame clones alone and lacks a portion of them. The profile shows several thousand clones, just under 80% of them singletons. The sequences come from peripheral blood mononuclear cells, collected 180 days after allogeneic stem cell transplant. The receptors originated from a male patient aged 70 to 85 who had an allogeneic stem cell transplant from an unrelated donor, so T cells may come from the graft donor. Some clones in this sample may be carry-over from other donors' samples. Both conserved end residues are part of each CDR3. Each record gives: CDR3 length, V gene, CDR3 protein.

CDR3 length: 13
V gene: TRBV29-1
CDR3 protein: CSVGTGDGGRQYF

CDR3 length: 13
V gene: TRBV7-2
CDR3 protein: CASSLERETAQHF

CDR3 length: 13
V gene: TRBV27
CDR3 protein: CASSPDRVAEAFF

CDR3 length: 16
V gene: TRBV4-1
CDR3 protein: CASSQLGQGGNTEAFF

CDR3 length: 13
V gene: TRBV6-1
CDR3 protein: CASVKGINYEQYF

CDR3 length: 14
V gene: TRBV28
CDR3 protein: CASSFAGFRQPQHF

CDR3 length: 19
V gene: TRBV11-2
CDR3 protein: CASSLKKKDRALSTDTQYF

CDR3 length: 15
V gene: TRBV27
CDR3 protein: CASEGPGEEGDEQYF

CDR3 length: 12
V gene: TRBV7-3
CDR3 protein: CASSLSTDTQYF

CDR3 length: 13
V gene: TRBV2
CDR3 protein: CASSQGEGYGYTF

CDR3 length: 14
V gene: TRBV29-1
CDR3 protein: CSVTTLQGPHEQFF

CDR3 length: 17
V gene: TRBV7-9
CDR3 protein: CASSLARETGLGLEQFF

CDR3 length: 13
V gene: TRBV5-1
CDR3 protein: CASSSESSYEQYF

CDR3 length: 15
V gene: TRBV2
CDR3 protein: CASSPGQGLTGELFF

CDR3 length: 15
V gene: TRBV7-6
CDR3 protein: CASSPRTGGLTEAFF

CDR3 length: 14
V gene: TRBV18
CDR3 protein: CASSVTGFYNEQFF

CDR3 length: 12
V gene: TRBV2
CDR3 protein: CASLMPEAGYTF

CDR3 length: 15
V gene: TRBV5-6
CDR3 protein: CASSFSAGLFYEQYF

CDR3 length: 16
V gene: TRBV11-2
CDR3 protein: CASSLVPESGQETQYF

CDR3 length: 13
V gene: TRBV7-9
CDR3 protein: CASSLANLAEQYF

CDR3 length: 14
V gene: TRBV6-4
CDR3 protein: CASSEAQGASGYTF

CDR3 length: 13
V gene: TRBV28
CDR3 protein: CASSLRGLSGYTF

CDR3 length: 13
V gene: TRBV29-1
CDR3 protein: CSVNRGMNTEAFF

CDR3 length: 15
V gene: TRBV19
CDR3 protein: CASSTRRGGSYEQYF

CDR3 length: 15
V gene: TRBV19
CDR3 protein: CASSDRGRPYNEQFF

CDR3 length: 12
V gene: TRBV6-5
CDR3 protein: CASSLDRDGYTF

CDR3 length: 16
V gene: TRBV27
CDR3 protein: CASSPGTGYSNQPQHF

CDR3 length: 15
V gene: TRBV4-1
CDR3 protein: CASSQWTSDKYEQYF

CDR3 length: 16
V gene: TRBV10-1
CDR3 protein: CASSSVRREGKDEQFF

CDR3 length: 13
V gene: TRBV7-2
CDR3 protein: CASSLSVDYEQYF

CDR3 length: 15
V gene: TRBV18
CDR3 protein: CASSPPAGPHGGYTF

CDR3 length: 13
V gene: TRBV4-2
CDR3 protein: CASSQEKAQPQHF

CDR3 length: 15
V gene: TRBV4-1
CDR3 protein: CASSQDRGALYEQYF

CDR3 length: 11
V gene: TRBV28
CDR3 protein: CASSSQYEQYF

CDR3 length: 14
V gene: TRBV28
CDR3 protein: CASSPHLGNQPQHF

CDR3 length: 16
V gene: TRBV19
CDR3 protein: CASSLNRPGGTDTQYF

CDR3 length: 16
V gene: TRBV5-1
CDR3 protein: CASSPTTSGIRDTQYF

CDR3 length: 14
V gene: TRBV13
CDR3 protein: CASSIGLSNQPQHF

CDR3 length: 14
V gene: TRBV4-3
CDR3 protein: CASSLGGAAYEQYF

CDR3 length: 13
V gene: TRBV6-6
CDR3 protein: CASSYVFLYEQYF

CDR3 length: 16
V gene: TRBV5-6
CDR3 protein: CASSLGTSGASNEQFF